This T cell receptor (beta chain) was sequenced for a study of blood T cells in healthy people across ages. The study, taken as a whole, reports: When set beside aged donors, long-lived donors presented more naive CD4+ cells and higher diversity.

Total RNA, at least 5.5 micrograms per sample, came from PBMCs. This CDR3 region has 16 residues. V was trimmed by 7 bases and J by 7 bases, leaving 20 bases between them. Germline CDR1 is MDHEN and CDR2 is SYDVKM. With a J-beta primer mix and a sample-barcoded 5' primer, a second PCR ran about 6 to 11 cycles. TCRdb redid the calling of the 5' RACE reads with MiXCR, one entry per CDR3 protein. The sample carries 750,000 to 950,000 distinct CDR3 sequences, 53% recorded once. On this clonotype itself: Its antigen is undetermined.

Sequencing was performed on blood. The chain has TRBV28 and TRBJ1-6; D uncertain. The source is a man older than 75 in good health. The CDR3 DNA reads TGTGCCAGCAAAGGCCGCTTGGGGAGTAAAAATTCACCCCTCCACTTT. Amino acid sequence: CASKGRLGSKNSPLHF.